The rows below give T cell receptor beta chains drawn from one sample of a study of blood T cells in healthy people across ages. TCRdb passed the 5' RACE reads through MiXCR, listing each CDR3 protein once. The sample records 650,000 to 1,000,000 distinct CDR3 sequences, 46% being singletons. The sequencing input was blood. The receptors stem from a man of 80 years or more in good health. The CDR3 runs from the conserved cysteine through the conserved F or W.

V,J,CDR3
TRBV18,TRBJ2-7,CASSPGTENGEQYF
TRBV18,TRBJ1-4,CASSPTGGATLEKLFF
TRBV24-1,TRBJ2-2,CATSDSAATNTGELFF
TRBV12-3/TRBV12-4,TRBJ1-5,CASSKEGSNQPQHF
TRBV12-3/TRBV12-4,TRBJ2-7,CASSLDGKGYEQYF
TRBV5-1,TRBJ2-1,CASSWTEISYNEQFF
TRBV25-1,TRBJ1-2,CASSDRSGGIYGYTF
TRBV25-1,TRBJ2-5,CASSESGGGQETQYF
TRBV20-1,TRBJ1-1,CSARQGQGSLNTEAFF
TRBV10-3,TRBJ2-7,CAISEVAGVFDEQYF
TRBV7-3,TRBJ2-7,CASSLEGFGEQYF
TRBV29-1,TRBJ2-3,CSVVFQGIGDTQYF
TRBV5-1,TRBJ1-2,CASSLTGGDGVYGYTF
TRBV10-3,TRBJ2-3,CAISGAARGSGDTQYF
TRBV12-3/TRBV12-4,TRBJ1-1,CASSPDHATEAFF
TRBV12-3/TRBV12-4,TRBJ1-1,CASTDGNTEAFF
TRBV10-3,TRBJ2-3,CAIARSSGSSDTQYF
TRBV28,TRBJ1-2,CASSLLIGEIGSGGYTF
TRBV28,TRBJ2-2,CASSPPRGGTGELFF
TRBV20-1,TRBJ2-3,CSATKGEAQRGDTQYF
TRBV4-1,TRBJ1-4,CASSQDGGSTNEKLFF
TRBV12-3/TRBV12-4,TRBJ2-3,CASSLRTADTQYF
TRBV14,TRBJ1-2,CASSQVSDGYTF
TRBV27,TRBJ2-4,CASCKLLAGVREQYF
TRBV20-1,-,CSANRDYGYNEQYF
TRBV10-3,TRBJ2-6,CAISESKVGRAAGANVLTF
TRBV7-3,-,CASSLSSYGDPEQYF
TRBV11-1,TRBJ2-6,CASSSSEGVGATLSGANVLTF
TRBV7-2,-,CASSIGQGPRLAGVVPYEQYF
TRBV7-6,TRBJ2-5,CASSLGLMPETQYF
TRBV27,TRBJ2-7,CASRADRVLEGSYEQYF
TRBV6-6,TRBJ2-3,CASSLEWADTQYF
TRBV12-3/TRBV12-4,TRBJ2-3,CASSPLGRTQYF